The T cell receptor (beta chain) under discussion was sequenced for a study of blood T cell repertoires in COVID-19 (dated by TCRdb to the early 2020s). As for the study more broadly: Samples from collaborators originated in the United States, Italy and Spain and spanned both the acute and convalescent phases of COVID-19. The material from the prospective study consisted of cDNA or gDNA derived from T cells, B-cell-depleted T cells, or PBMCs. Subjects who had been exposed to COVID-19, were actively infected with it, or had recovered from it provided the deeply sampled blood TCRbeta repertoires that made up the dataset. A freely available public database, intended as a resource for researchers studying the immune response to SARS-CoV-2, is where the repertoires were released. Samples came from the ongoing ImmuneRACE study (first 160 participants) plus 1,254 subjects from 6 global collaborators. Nearly every sample came with metadata listing a de-identified subject ID, COVID-19 status, age in years and sex. Where HLA class I and class II types were available, the types were taken from metadata supplied by the sample provider, not from assay-based typing. Study-wide conclusions, independent of this receptor: How much clinical and demographic metadata was included differed by source and by participant, and the metadata was provided uncurated.

TCRbeta CDR3 regions were amplified from genomic DNA using the immunoSEQ Assay, a bias-controlled multiplex PCR. On the study's bioinformatics: The number of nucleated cells in each sample was estimated from the amplification of reference gene primers within the assay. To quantify the absolute abundance of each unique TCRbeta CDR3 rearrangement, sequence reads were collapsed and filtered. For each sample, productive Simpson clonality was calculated as the square root of Simpson's diversity index over productive rearrangements. The table comes from immuneACCESS by way of TCRdb, which keeps in-frame sequences with V and J called. Part of the clones is missing from these tables; in studies checked, under half for an unresolved V gene and the rest for unknown reasons. V, J and clone size are those of that table, while D and trimming were read from the DNA. Here the sample has roughly 260,000 clones; approximately 80% occur a single time. Clones ranked in the top ten supply roughly 4% of the sample.

Notes on this clone: The antigen this receptor binds is unknown. Qualities for individual bases were not recorded, and no much larger clone is one base off.

Whole blood was collected in K2EDTA tubes by collaborating institutions according to the institutions' own protocols. For TCRbeta analysis, collaborators shipped samples as frozen whole blood, isolated PBMCs, or DNA extracted from either of those sample types. The TCR was taken from a middle-aged woman with active or convalescent COVID-19. Sequencing was performed on peripheral blood.

The CDR3 in this case is CASSFWPPGGNSPLHF. The sequenced DNA is TGTGCCAGCAGTTTTTGGCCCCCCGGGGGGAATTCACCCCTCCACTTT. The V and J segments used are TRBV28 and TRBJ1-6; TRBD1 is perhaps the D gene, given 5 matching bases. From its cysteine to its phenylalanine, the CDR3 spans 16 amino acids. Of all the DNA, just the CDR3 is kept, 48 bases in frame from base 1. V drops 3 bases and J drops 7 bases, leaving 16 bases in between. For CDR1 and CDR2, the germline V gene lists MDHEN and SYDVKM.